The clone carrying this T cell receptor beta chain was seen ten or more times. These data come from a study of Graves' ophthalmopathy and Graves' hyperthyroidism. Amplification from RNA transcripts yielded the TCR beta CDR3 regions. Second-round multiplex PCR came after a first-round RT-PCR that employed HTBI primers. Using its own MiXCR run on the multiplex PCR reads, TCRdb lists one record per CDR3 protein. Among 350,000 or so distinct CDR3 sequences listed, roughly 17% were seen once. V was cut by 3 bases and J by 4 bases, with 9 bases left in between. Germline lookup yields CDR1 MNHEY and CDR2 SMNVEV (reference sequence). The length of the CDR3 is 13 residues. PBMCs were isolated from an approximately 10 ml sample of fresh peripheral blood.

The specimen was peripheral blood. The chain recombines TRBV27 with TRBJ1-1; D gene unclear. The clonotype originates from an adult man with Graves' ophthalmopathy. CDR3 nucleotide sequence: TGTGCCAGCAGTTTCCGGCGGGGCACTGAAGCTTTCTTT. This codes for CASSFRRGTEAFF.